The next 27 T cell receptor beta chains were all read from a single sample in a study of control samples from healthy donors and cancer patients. TCRdb's copy holds only in-frame clones and misses some; the assay was immunoSEQ multiplex PCR. The table has 130,000 or so clones, roughly 89% seen once; the top ten hold about 7.6%. Sequenced sample: PBMCs. Receptor source: a man aged 45-65 years with head and neck cancer.

This CDR3 reads CASSEPGQGAYNEQFF. In DNA form, the CDR3 reads TGTGCCAGCAGCGAGCCCGGACAGGGGGCTTACAATGAGCAGTTCTTC. The chain combines TRBV9 with TRBJ2-1, with TRBD1 matching 11 bases. With 3 bases clipped from V and 4 bases from J, the junction kept 6 bases outside the gene matches. Germline CDR1 SGDLS, CDR2 YYNGEE. The CDR3 extends over 16 amino acids.

V usage is TRBV29-1 and J usage is TRBJ2-7, with 11 bases aligning to TRBD1. Germline V gene lookup returns CDR1 SQVTM and CDR2 ANQGSEA. This CDR3 spans 12 amino acids. V dropped 3 bases and J dropped 5; count of bases not matched to a gene: 0. This chain's CDR3 is CSVEGQGDEQYF. In nucleotides, the CDR3 is TGCAGCGTTGAGGGACAGGGGGACGAGCAGTACTTC.

V usage is TRBV20-1 and J usage is TRBJ1-5; no firm D call. The CDR3 covers 16 residues. V was cut by 6 bases and J by 0 bases, with 18 bases left in between. In germline, CDR1 is DFQATT, CDR2 SNEGSKA (reference sequence). CDR3 DNA sequence: TGCAGTGCCAGTTCCACAGCAGTTTCTAGCAATCAGCCCCAGCATTTT. This gives the protein CSASSTAVSSNQPQHF.

The chain links TRBV6-5 to TRBJ2-7; D may be TRBD2 (5 bases). From germline, CDR1 is MNHEY and CDR2 SVGAGI. The CDR3 loop spans 11 amino acids. The V and J ends lost 6 bases and 5 bases respectively, with 8 bases between them. The CDR3 region is CASREGDEQYF. The CDR3 DNA is TGTGCCAGCAGAGAGGGCGACGAGCAGTACTTC.

With respect to this clone: The sample contains more than one DNA sequence encoding this CDR3. The chain combines TRBV28 with TRBJ2-7; TRBD2 matches 11 bases. The germline CDR1 and CDR2 sequences are MDHEN and SYDVKM. V shed 6 bases and J 1 base; nucleotides not matched to a gene: 5. The CDR3 has 15 residues. The DNA of the CDR3 is TGTGCCAGCAGCCTTACTAGCGGGAGTTCCTACGAGCAGTACTTC. It is translated as CASSLTSGSSYEQYF.

This rearrangement joins TRBV10-2 to TRBJ1-5; tentatively, D is TRBD1 (6 bases). The CDR3 length is 14 residues. V was cut by 2 bases and J by 2 bases, with 7 bases left in between. CDR1 and CDR2 from the germline V gene are WSHSY and SAAADI. The CDR3 is CASSEGGGNQPQHF. The CDR3 bases are TGCGCCAGCAGTGAGGGGGGCGGCAATCAGCCCCAGCATTTT.

The V and J genes are TRBV19 and TRBJ1-1, with 8 bases that match TRBD1. The J segment lost 0 bases and the V segment lost 5 bases, leaving 5 bases of the junction unmatched. The CDR3 loop spans 15 amino acids. Germline V lookup: CDR1 LNHDA, CDR2 SQIVND (reference sequence). CDR3: CASSPPGQVNTEAFF. The CDR3 coding sequence is TGTGCCAGTAGTCCCCCGGGACAGGTGAACACTGAAGCTTTCTTT.

In its sample, this clone was seen a few times. This chain uses TRBV18 with TRBJ1-6; TRBD1 matches 8 bases. CDR1 and CDR2 (germline): KGHSH, LQKENI. Trimming removed 2 bases from V and 10 bases from J; junction bases left unmatched: 7. The CDR3 runs 15 residues. The DNA for the CDR3 is TGTGCCAGCTCACCAATTCAGGGGGCAGTATCACCCCTCCACTTT. Protein: CASSPIQGAVSPLHF.

V gene TRBV6-4 combines with J gene TRBJ1-2; D is perhaps TRBD1 (5 bases). V lost 3 bases to trimming and J lost 4 bases, with 9 bases between them. Per germline, CDR1 MRHNA and CDR2 SNTAGT. The CDR3 is 13 residues long. CDR3 DNA: TGTGCCAGCAGTGAGCAGGGTCCCTATGGCTACACCTTC. Its translation is CASSEQGPYGYTF.

J is TRBJ2-7 and V is TRBV19, with TRBD1 identical over 9 bases. The CDR3 has 13 amino acids. V dropped 5 bases and J dropped 4; count of bases not matched to a gene: 3. In germline, CDR1 is LNHDA, CDR2 SQIVND (reference sequence). In nucleotides, the CDR3 is TGTGCCAGTAGTTACGACAGGGGGTACGAGCAGTACTTC. It yields the protein CASSYDRGYEQYF.

V and J are TRBV7-9 and TRBJ2-1; TRBD2 matches 13 bases. V shed 1 base, J shed 5 bases, and the junction held 8 bases outside the gene matches. The CDR3 consists of 18 residues. Germline V gene sequence: CDR1 SEHNR, CDR2 FQNEAQ (reference sequence). The CDR3 nucleotides read TGTGCCAGCAGCTTAGGCTGGGGGGGACTAGCGGGGCACAATGAGCAGTTCTTC. It translates to CASSLGWGGLAGHNEQFF.

This clone was picked up one time. J is TRBJ2-2 and V is TRBV12-3 or TRBV12-4, with D uncertain. The CDR3 extends over 12 amino acids. The V end lost 7 bases, the J end lost 5 bases, and 8 bases lay between the germline ends. The CDR3 here is CASTQITGELFF. The DNA for the CDR3 is TGTGCCAGCACCCAGATAACCGGGGAGCTGTTTTTT.

The rearrangement links TRBV6-6 to TRBJ1-2, with 9 bases aligning to TRBD1. V dropped 2 bases and J dropped 8; count of bases not matched to a gene: 6. The CDR3 is 14 amino acids. Germline V lookup: CDR1 MNHNY, CDR2 SVGAGI (reference sequence). CDR3 residues: CASSYGQGSEGYTF. In DNA, the CDR3 is TGTGCCAGCAGTTACGGACAGGGGTCTGAGGGCTACACCTTC.

The J gene is TRBJ2-7, the V gene TRBV6-6; tentative D call: TRBD1 (6 bases). V was shortened by 0 bases and J by 0 bases, with 9 bases between the two germline ends. CDR1 and CDR2 from the germline V gene are MNHNY and SVGAGI (reference sequence). This CDR3 comprises 15 residues. CDR3 residues: CASSYSPDSSYEQYF. The CDR3 DNA sequence: TGTGCCAGCAGTTACTCTCCGGACAGCTCCTACGAGCAGTACTTC.

This rearrangement joins TRBV3-1 (or the pseudogene TRBV3-2) to TRBJ1-5; 7 bases are a match to TRBD1. V dropped 1 base and J dropped 6; count of bases not matched to a gene: 3. The CDR3 has 14 residues. In germline, CDR1 is LGHDT, CDR2 YNNKEL (reference sequence). As DNA, the CDR3 is TGTGCCAGCAGCCAAGCGGCAGGGGGTCAGCCCCAGCATTTT. Amino acids: CASSQAAGGQPQHF.

The chain employs TRBV24-1 and TRBJ1-2, with D unresolved. The CDR3 totals 14 residues. From germline, CDR1 is KGHDR and CDR2 SFDVKD. V lost 3 bases, J lost 4 bases, and 11 bases lay in between. In nucleotides, the CDR3 is TGTGCCACCAGTGATCCCCGGGCGGTCTATGGCTACACCTTC. Translating gives CATSDPRAVYGYTF.

This rearrangement joins TRBV6-1 to TRBJ1-5; D gene ambiguous. The length of the CDR3 is 14 residues. V was pared by 2 bases and J by 6 bases, with 11 bases between. Germline values: CDR1 MNHNS, CDR2 SASEGT. The CDR3 nucleotides read TGTGCCAGCAGTGAAAGCGGTTTTAGTCAGCCCCAGCATTTT. This gives the protein CASSESGFSQPQHF.

The CDR3 protein is CASWGQGDYEQYF. CDR3 sequence (DNA): TGTGCCAGCTGGGGACAGGGGGACTACGAGCAGTACTTC. The chain couples TRBV27 to TRBJ2-7; 11 bases match TRBD1. J gave up 3 bases and V 8 bases, and 3 bases lay outside the gene matches. Germline V gene data show CDR1 as MNHEY and CDR2 as SMNVEV (reference sequence). There are 13 residues in the CDR3.

The V call is TRBV30, the J call TRBJ2-2; tentatively, D is TRBD1 or TRBD2 (5 bases each). The CDR3 covers 15 residues. The germline CDR1 and CDR2 sequences are GTSNPN and SVGIG (reference sequence). V dropped 5 bases and J dropped 0 bases, with 13 bases sitting between them. CDR3 amino acids: CAWSRGRANTGELFF. The CDR3 coding sequence is TGTGCCTGGTCAAGGGGACGGGCGAACACCGGGGAGCTGTTTTTT.

This chain uses TRBV27 with TRBJ2-5; TRBD2 agrees at 12 bases. V was pared by 4 bases and J by 3 bases, with 3 bases of the junction left unmatched. The CDR3 sequence is 15 residues long. Looked up from germline, CDR1 is MNHEY and CDR2 is SMNVEV (reference sequence). The CDR3 nucleotides read TGTGCCAGCAGTTCCGGACTAGCGGGGAAAGAGACCCAGTACTTC. Protein: CASSSGLAGKETQYF.

The chain couples TRBV29-1 to TRBJ1-1; D gene uncertain. In germline, CDR1 is SQVTM, CDR2 ANQGSEA. V was clipped by 8 bases and J by 2 bases, with 15 bases between them. The CDR3 is 13 amino acids. This chain's CDR3 is CSLSDTFNTEAFF. The CDR3 bases are TGCAGCCTTTCTGATACCTTTAACACTGAAGCTTTCTTT.

The J gene is TRBJ2-1, the V gene TRBV15; 7 bases are shared with TRBD1. The V gene's germline CDR1 is LNHNV and CDR2 YYDKDF (reference sequence). This CDR3 comprises 16 residues. J was trimmed by 7 bases and V by 0 bases; bases with no gene match: 9. This CDR3 reads CATSRDGFDRANEQFF. The CDR3 nucleotides are TGTGCCACCAGCAGAGATGGTTTCGACAGGGCGAATGAGCAGTTCTTC.

The chain couples TRBV7-9 to TRBJ2-7; D unclear. Trimming left V 0 bases short and J 2 bases short, with 14 bases between. Germline CDR1 reads SEHNR; CDR2 reads FQNEAQ (reference sequence). CDR3 size: 16 residues. The CDR3 loop reads CASSLAMVDGTYEQYF. The CDR3 DNA sequence: TGTGCCAGCAGCTTAGCCATGGTGGACGGTACCTACGAGCAGTACTTC.

CDR3 in amino acids: CASSIDPRGSNEQFF. The CDR3 DNA reads as TGTGCCAGCAGTATTGACCCTAGGGGCTCCAATGAGCAGTTCTTC. The chain uses TRBV5-4 and TRBJ2-1; D may be TRBD1 (5 bases). CDR3 length: 15 amino acids. Trimming took 5 bases from V and 6 from J, leaving 18 bases between them. Germline lookup yields CDR1 SGHNT and CDR2 YYREEE (reference sequence).

J is TRBJ1-6 and V is TRBV18; D unclear. Trimming took 2 bases from V and 9 from J, leaving 8 bases between them. The CDR3 covers 13 residues. Per germline, CDR1 KGHSH and CDR2 LQKENI. CDR3 region: CASSPETSSPLHF. The CDR3 bases are TGTGCCAGCTCACCAGAGACGAGTTCACCCCTCCACTTT.

The rearrangement links TRBV7-6 to TRBJ1-1; 11 nucleotides line up with TRBD1. The CDR3 is 19 residues long. Germline lookup yields CDR1 SGHVS and CDR2 FNYEAQ. V was pared by 2 bases and J by 2 bases, with 13 bases of the junction left unmatched. The CDR3 nucleotides are TGTGCCAGCAGCTTAATAGGCCCGGGACAGGGGGAAAGAAACACTGAAGCTTTCTTT. It codes for CASSLIGPGQGERNTEAFF.

V is TRBV5-1 and J is TRBJ1-1; 8 bases are shared with TRBD1. This CDR3 region has 13 residues. V was clipped by 3 bases and J by 7 bases; unmatched bases: 5. Per germline, CDR1 SGHRS and CDR2 YFSETQ. The CDR3 region has the DNA TGCGCCAGCAGCTATGGACAGGGAGGTGAAGCTTTCTTT. As protein: CASSYGQGGEAFF.